This is a list of T cell receptor beta chains from one sample in a study of read filtering for tumor transcriptome and immune sequencing. Via MiXCR, TCRdb re-called the reads, giving one row per CDR3 protein. The sample has some 38,000 distinct CDR3 sequences, about 11% seen once; the top ten hold approximately 37%. Material for sequencing was a population of CD138-negative cells sorted from bone marrow. These receptors all come from a donor aged 40 or over with multiple myeloma. The CDR3 runs from the conserved cysteine through the conserved F or W. Fields, in order: CDR3 protein, CDR3 DNA, J gene, D gene, clone size, V gene. D genes are given only for firm matches. Not all rows give a size; the values are once, few, many and, for expanded clones, a class.

CDR3: CAIRAGGSYNEQFF
DNA: TGTGCCATCAGAGCGGGGGGTTCGTACAATGAGCAGTTCTTC
J: TRBJ2-1
D: TRBD2
size: many
V: TRBV10-3

CDR3: CASSPSGGYQETQYF
DNA: TGTGCCAGCAGTCCTAGCGGGGGCTACCAAGAGACCCAGTACTTC
J: TRBJ2-5
D: TRBD2
size: many
V: TRBV28

CDR3: CASSSGLAGPTDTQYF
DNA: TGTGCCAGCAGCTCTGGACTAGCGGGGCCCACAGATACGCAGTATTTT
J: TRBJ2-3
D: TRBD2
size: many
V: TRBV28

CDR3: CASSPIADTQYF
DNA: TGTGCCAGCTCACCTATAGCAGATACGCAGTATTTT
J: TRBJ2-3
D: -
size: many
V: TRBV18

CDR3: CASSASQTGYNEQFF
DNA: TGTGCCAGCAGTGCTTCGCAGACAGGCTACAATGAGCAGTTCTTC
J: TRBJ2-1
D: -
size: many
V: TRBV6-5

CDR3: CASSLGDSRETQYF
DNA: TGTGCCAGCAGCTTGGGAGACTCAAGAGAGACCCAGTACTTC
J: TRBJ2-5
D: -
size: many
V: TRBV7-9

CDR3: CSARRGGRGFGYTF
DNA: TGCAGTGCTAGGCGGGGTGGCAGGGGGTTCGGCTACACCTTC
J: TRBJ1-2
D: TRBD1
size: many
V: TRBV20-1

CDR3: CASSPMTVRLGDTQYF
DNA: TGTGCCAGCAGCCCAATGACAGTCCGTCTGGGAGATACGCAGTATTTT
J: TRBJ2-3
D: -
size: many
V: TRBV7-9

CDR3: CASSLGGTFTGELFF
DNA: TGTGCCAGCAGCTTAGGAGGGACTTTCACCGGGGAGCTGTTTTTT
J: TRBJ2-2
D: -
size: few
V: TRBV7-8

CDR3: CSAAGGQNTGELFF
DNA: TGCAGTGCCGCAGGGGGCCAGAACACCGGGGAGCTGTTTTTT
J: TRBJ2-2
D: TRBD1
size: many
V: TRBV20-1

CDR3: CATRRQAGPLTGNQPQHF
DNA: TGTGCCACCAGAAGGCAGGCGGGACCCTTAACCGGCAATCAGCCCCAGCATTTT
J: TRBJ1-5
D: -
size: many
V: TRBV15

CDR3: CASSLNGFDNEQFF
DNA: TGTGCCAGCAGCTTAAACGGCTTCGACAATGAGCAGTTCTTC
J: TRBJ2-1
D: -
size: many
V: TRBV11-3

CDR3: CSARALAIAGKETQYF
DNA: TGCAGTGCTAGAGCGCTCGCCATTGCGGGAAAAGAGACCCAGTACTTC
J: TRBJ2-5
D: -
size: medium-sized
V: TRBV20-1

CDR3: CSVPVPGLAGANSLDTQYF
DNA: TGCAGTGTACCCGTACCGGGACTAGCGGGGGCCAATTCGCTAGATACGCAGTATTTT
J: TRBJ2-3
D: TRBD2
size: many
V: TRBV20-1

CDR3: CAISDPGGRAAGELFF
DNA: TGTGCCATCAGTGACCCGGGGGGAAGGGCGGCCGGGGAGCTGTTTTTT
J: TRBJ2-2
D: TRBD2
size: many
V: TRBV10-3

CDR3: CASWGGNEQFF
DNA: TGCGCCAGCTGGGGGGGCAATGAGCAGTTCTTC
J: TRBJ2-1
D: TRBD2
size: many
V: TRBV5-1

CDR3: CASSSMGGPLHF
DNA: TGTGCCAGCAGCTCAATGGGGGGACCCCTCCACTTT
J: TRBJ1-6
D: -
size: many
V: TRBV6-5

CDR3: CAGRGTADQPQHF
DNA: TGTGCCGGCAGAGGGACAGCAGATCAGCCCCAGCATTTT
J: TRBJ1-5
D: TRBD1
size: -
V: TRBV12-3/TRBV12-4

CDR3: CASSLGQTYTDTQYF
DNA: TGTGCCAGCAGCTTAGGTCAGACATATACAGATACGCAGTATTTT
J: TRBJ2-3
D: -
size: many
V: TRBV7-2

CDR3: CASSFEDTQYF
DNA: TGTGCCAGCAGCTTTGAAGATACGCAGTATTTT
J: TRBJ2-3
D: -
size: many
V: TRBV7-9

CDR3: CAWSPVRGYTF
DNA: TGTGCCTGGAGTCCGGTTAGGGGCTACACCTTC
J: TRBJ1-2
D: -
size: many
V: TRBV30

CDR3: CASNPSTGGSYNEQFF
DNA: TGCGCCAGCAACCCATCGACGGGGGGGTCCTACAATGAGCAGTTCTTC
J: TRBJ2-1
D: TRBD2
size: once
V: TRBV5-1

CDR3: CASSALAGAKENYNEQFF
DNA: TGTGCCAGCAGTGCCCTAGCGGGGGCCAAAGAAAACTACAATGAGCAGTTCTTC
J: TRBJ2-1
D: TRBD2
size: -
V: TRBV27

CDR3: CASSFLDQPQHF
DNA: TGTGCCAGCAGCTTCTTAGACCAGCCCCAGCATTTT
J: TRBJ1-5
D: -
size: many
V: TRBV7-9

CDR3: CASSQTRGHETGELFF
DNA: TGTGCCAGCAGCCAAACCAGGGGGCATGAAACCGGGGAGCTGTTTTTT
J: TRBJ2-2
D: TRBD1
size: many
V: TRBV14

CDR3: CSATRGSNDEQYF
DNA: TGCAGTGCTACGAGGGGGAGTAACGACGAGCAGTACTTC
J: TRBJ2-7
D: -
size: -
V: TRBV20-1